The 9 T cell receptor beta chains given below trace back to one sample, sequenced in a study of molecular identifiers for immune sequencing clone quantification. One entry per CDR3 protein results from TCRdb running MiXCR on the PCR reads. The sample records approximately 500,000 distinct CDR3 sequences, about 25% being singletons. What was sequenced was naive CD8+ T cells from blood, with Jurkat cell RNA spiked in. The sample's subset: FACS-sorted CD8+CD4-CCR7+CD45RA+ naive T cells. These receptors were taken from a human donor in good health. Some libraries in this study had Jurkat cell RNA spiked in.

This clonotype has a single count. CDR3 loop: CASSGGEGIDYEQYF. CDR3 nucleotide sequence: TGTGCCAGCAGCGGTGGTGAGGGGATTGACTACGAGCAGTACTTC. The V and J genes are TRBV12-3 or TRBV12-4 and TRBJ2-7, with D perhaps being TRBD1 or TRBD2 (5 bases each). Between the trimmed V and J ends, which lost 6 bases and 3 bases, there was a span of 18 bases. The CDR3 spans 15 residues.

The table lists this clonotype with a few counts. The chain combines TRBV9 with TRBJ2-2; 9 nucleotides line up with TRBD1. The CDR3 is made up of 15 amino acids. Germline V lookup: CDR1 SGDLS, CDR2 YYNGEE. V was clipped by 3 bases and J by 7 bases; unmatched bases: 7. This chain's CDR3 is CASSATGGAFGELFF. CDR3 nucleotide sequence: TGTGCCAGCAGCGCCACAGGGGGCGCGTTCGGGGAGCTGTTTTTT.

J is TRBJ2-1 and V is TRBV6-2 or TRBV6-3, with TRBD2 matching 14 bases. V lost 4 bases, J lost 7 bases, and 6 bases stayed unmatched. The CDR3 is made up of 16 amino acids. Germline-derived CDR1 and CDR2 are MNHEY and SVGEGT. The CDR3 coding sequence is TGTGCCAGCAGTTTCGCCGGGACTAGCGGGGGAAATGAGCAGTTCTTC. Encoded protein: CASSFAGTSGGNEQFF.

As regards this clonotype: No conserved phenylalanine or tryptophan ends this CDR3, so it is likely a read error. The genes are TRBV30 and TRBJ1-1, with TRBD1 as a possible D gene (6 bases). Germline V CDR1 and CDR2: GTSNPN, SVGIG (reference sequence). Trimming stripped 2 bases from V and 1 base from J, with 8 bases between. The CDR3 contains 13 residues. The CDR3 DNA sequence: TGTGCCTGGAGTCTGACAGGGAACACTGAAGCTTTCTCT. It translates to CAWSLTGNTEAFS.

Concerning this clonotype itself: A much larger clone sits a single nucleotide away, making a read error possible. V is TRBV5-1 and J is TRBJ1-1; the D is unclear. The CDR3 has 16 amino acids. The germline gives CDR1 SGHRS, CDR2 YFSETQ. The CDR3 nucleotides are TGCGCCAGCACCCCCGGAGGGCGGCCCACGAACACTGCAGCTTTCTTT. This gives the protein CASTPGGRPTNTAAFF. Full variable domain (outside the CDR3, taken from reference TRBV5-1 and TRBJ1-1): KAGVTQTPRYLIKTRGQQVTLSCSPISGHRSVSWYQQTPGQGLQFLFEYFSETQRNKGNFPGRFSGRQFSNSRSEMNVSTLELGDSALYLCASTPGGRPTNTAAFFGQGTRLTVV.

This clonotype was seen at least ten times. The genes are TRBV5-1 and TRBJ2-7; a possible D gene is TRBD1 (6 bases). V was trimmed by 4 bases and J by 1 base, leaving 15 bases between them. CDR3 length: 15 residues. Germline CDR1 is SGHRS and CDR2 is YFSETQ. CDR3 sequence: CASSLGQHRSYEQYF. The CDR3 region has the DNA TGCGCCAGCAGCCTAGGACAGCACAGATCCTACGAGCAGTACTTC.

In its sample, this clonotype was seen a few times. The V and J genes are TRBV5-3 and TRBJ2-7, with TRBD2 identical over 12 bases. TRBV5-3 is an open reading frame whose function is uncertain. The CDR3 covers 15 residues. The ends lost 8 bases at V and 4 bases at J; junction bases unmatched: 10. This CDR3 is CASSRSTSGRYEQYF. CDR3 in DNA: TGTGCCAGCAGCCGATCGACTAGCGGGAGATACGAGCAGTACTTC.

The rearrangement links TRBV3-1 to TRBJ2-3; TRBD1 is a possible D gene (5 bases). The CDR3 has 14 amino acids. The V and J ends lost 1 base and 6 bases respectively, with 11 bases between them. Germline values: CDR1 LGHDT, CDR2 YNNKEL (reference sequence). The CDR3 coding sequence is TGTGCCAGCAGCCAAGTAGGGGAAGGCGATACGCAGTATTTT. It codes for CASSQVGEGDTQYF.

The chain has TRBV12-3 or TRBV12-4 and TRBJ2-7; 7 positions match TRBD2. V lost 5 bases and J lost 0; bases outside the gene matches: 4. The CDR3 is 14 amino acids. The CDR3 loop is CASSPAGTSYEQYF. The CDR3 bases are TGTGCCAGCAGTCCAGCGGGGACCTCCTACGAGCAGTACTTC.